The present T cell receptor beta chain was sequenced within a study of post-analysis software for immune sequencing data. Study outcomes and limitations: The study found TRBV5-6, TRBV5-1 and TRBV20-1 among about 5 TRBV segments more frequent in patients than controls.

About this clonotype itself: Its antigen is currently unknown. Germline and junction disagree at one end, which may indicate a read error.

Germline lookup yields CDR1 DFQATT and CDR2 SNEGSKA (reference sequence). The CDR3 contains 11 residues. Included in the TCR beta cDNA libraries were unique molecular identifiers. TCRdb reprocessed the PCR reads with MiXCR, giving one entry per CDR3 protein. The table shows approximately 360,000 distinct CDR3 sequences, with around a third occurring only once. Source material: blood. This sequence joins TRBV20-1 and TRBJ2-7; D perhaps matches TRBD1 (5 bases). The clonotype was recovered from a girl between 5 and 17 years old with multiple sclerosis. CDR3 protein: CRARGNYEQYF. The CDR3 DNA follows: TGCAGGGCTAGGGGAAACTACGAGCAGTACTTC.